The T cell receptor (beta chain) described here comes from a study of blood T cell repertoires in COVID-19. Study details: Acute and convalescent COVID-19 samples came from the United States, Italy and Spain. Sources were T cells, B-cell-depleted T cells, or PBMCs; the material itself was cDNA or gDNA.

The germline V and J ends were trimmed by 3 bases and 6 bases, with 16 bases remaining between them. In germline, CDR1 is SGHRS, CDR2 YFSETQ. This CDR3 is 16 amino acids long. Sequencing was performed with immunoSEQ multiplex PCR; in TCRdb, only in-frame clones are kept and a portion is missing. The sample has around 200,000 clones; 80% to 90% are singletons. This rearrangement joins TRBV5-1 to TRBJ1-6, with D maybe TRBD1 (6 bases). This receptor was taken from a man between 65 and 85 years old with active or convalescent COVID-19. The material sequenced was peripheral blood. The CDR3 is CASSSTWTDSNSPLHF. CDR3 DNA sequence: TGCGCCAGCAGCTCTACCTGGACAGACTCTAATTCACCCCTCCACTTT.